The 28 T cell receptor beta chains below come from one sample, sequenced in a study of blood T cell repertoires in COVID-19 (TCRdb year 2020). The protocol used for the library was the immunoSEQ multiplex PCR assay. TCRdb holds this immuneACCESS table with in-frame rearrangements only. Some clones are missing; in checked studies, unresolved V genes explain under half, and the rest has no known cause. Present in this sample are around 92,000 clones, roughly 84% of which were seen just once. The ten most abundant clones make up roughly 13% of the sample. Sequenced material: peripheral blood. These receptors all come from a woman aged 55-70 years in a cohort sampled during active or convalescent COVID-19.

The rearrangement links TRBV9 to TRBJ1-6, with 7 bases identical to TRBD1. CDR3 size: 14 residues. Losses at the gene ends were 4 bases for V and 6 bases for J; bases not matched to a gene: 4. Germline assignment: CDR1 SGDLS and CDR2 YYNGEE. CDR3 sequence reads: CASSPGQTNSPLHF. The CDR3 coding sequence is TGTGCCAGCAGCCCGGGACAGACTAATTCACCCCTCCACTTT.

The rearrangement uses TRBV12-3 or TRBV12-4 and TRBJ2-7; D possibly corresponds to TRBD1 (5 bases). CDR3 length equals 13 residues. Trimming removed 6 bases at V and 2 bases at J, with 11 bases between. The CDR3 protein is CASSAGIPYEQYF. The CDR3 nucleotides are TGTGCCAGCAGCGCAGGGATACCCTACGAGCAGTACTTC.

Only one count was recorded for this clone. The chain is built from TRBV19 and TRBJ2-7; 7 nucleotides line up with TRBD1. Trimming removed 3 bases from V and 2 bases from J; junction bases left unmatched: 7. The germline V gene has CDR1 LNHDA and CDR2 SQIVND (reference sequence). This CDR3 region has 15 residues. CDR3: CASSMARGRTYEQYF. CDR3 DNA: TGTGCCAGTAGTATGGCAAGGGGGCGAACCTACGAGCAGTACTTC.

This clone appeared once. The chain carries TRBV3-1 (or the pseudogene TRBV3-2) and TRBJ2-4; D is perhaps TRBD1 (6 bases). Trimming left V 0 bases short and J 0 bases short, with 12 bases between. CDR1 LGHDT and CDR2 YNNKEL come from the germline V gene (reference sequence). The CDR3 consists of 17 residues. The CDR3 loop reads CASSQDGGSLAKNIQYF. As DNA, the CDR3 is TGTGCCAGCAGCCAAGATGGGGGCAGTCTAGCCAAAAACATTCAGTACTTC.

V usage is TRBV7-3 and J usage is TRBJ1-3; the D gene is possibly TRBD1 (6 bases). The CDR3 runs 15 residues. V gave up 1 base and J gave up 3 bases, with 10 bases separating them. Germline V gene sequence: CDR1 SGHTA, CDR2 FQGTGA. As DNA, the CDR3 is TGTGCCAGCAGCTTAAGAGGACAGCGTGGAAACACCATATATTTT. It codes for CASSLRGQRGNTIYF.

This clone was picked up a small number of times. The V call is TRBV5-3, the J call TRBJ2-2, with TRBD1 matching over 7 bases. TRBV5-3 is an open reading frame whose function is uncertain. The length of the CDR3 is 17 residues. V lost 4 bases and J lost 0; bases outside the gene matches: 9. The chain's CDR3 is CARSLPDRFANTGELFF. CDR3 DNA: TGTGCCAGAAGCCTACCGGACAGGTTCGCGAACACCGGGGAGCTGTTTTTT.

CDR3 sequence reads: CASSQPTSRNPYEQYF. The CDR3 DNA is TGTGCCAGCAGCCAACCCACTAGCCGCAACCCCTACGAGCAGTACTTC. The chain employs TRBV3-1 (or the pseudogene TRBV3-2) and TRBJ2-7; tentative D call: TRBD2 (6 bases). Germline loops: CDR1 LGHDT, CDR2 YNNKEL (reference sequence). CDR3 length: 16 residues. Trimming shortened V by 2 bases and J by 2 bases, and 16 bases separated the two germline ends.

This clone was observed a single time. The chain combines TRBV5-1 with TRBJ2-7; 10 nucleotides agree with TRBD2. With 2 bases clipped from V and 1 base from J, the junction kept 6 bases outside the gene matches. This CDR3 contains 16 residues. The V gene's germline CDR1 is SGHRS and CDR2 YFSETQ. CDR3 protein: CASSLGLAGVSYEQYF. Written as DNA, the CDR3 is TGCGCCAGCAGCTTAGGCCTAGCGGGAGTATCCTACGAGCAGTACTTC. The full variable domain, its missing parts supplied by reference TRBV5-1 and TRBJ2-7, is KAGVTQTPRYLIKTRGQQVTLSCSPISGHRSVSWYQQTPGQGLQFLFEYFSETQRNKGNFPGRFSGRQFSNSRSEMNVSTLELGDSALYLCASSLGLAGVSYEQYFGPGTRLTVT.

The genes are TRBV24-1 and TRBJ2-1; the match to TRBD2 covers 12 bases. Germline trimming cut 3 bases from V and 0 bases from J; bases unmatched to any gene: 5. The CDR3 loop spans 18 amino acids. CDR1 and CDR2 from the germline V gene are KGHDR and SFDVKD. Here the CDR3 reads CATSDPGLAGSSYNEQFF. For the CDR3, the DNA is TGTGCCACCAGTGATCCCGGACTAGCGGGGAGCTCCTACAATGAGCAGTTCTTC.

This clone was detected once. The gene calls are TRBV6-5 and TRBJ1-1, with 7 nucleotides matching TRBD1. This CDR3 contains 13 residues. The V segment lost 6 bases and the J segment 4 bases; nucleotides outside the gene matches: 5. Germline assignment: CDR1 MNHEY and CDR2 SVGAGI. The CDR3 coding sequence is TGTGCCAGCAGACTGACAGGGTCCACTGAAGCTTTCTTT. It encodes CASRLTGSTEAFF.

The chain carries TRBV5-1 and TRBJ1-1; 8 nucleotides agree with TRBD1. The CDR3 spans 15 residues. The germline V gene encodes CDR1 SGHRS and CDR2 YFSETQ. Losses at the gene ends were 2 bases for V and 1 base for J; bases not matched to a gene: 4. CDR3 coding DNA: TGCGCCAGCAGCTTACAGGGGGGACCGAACACTGAAGCTTTCTTT. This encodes CASSLQGGPNTEAFF.

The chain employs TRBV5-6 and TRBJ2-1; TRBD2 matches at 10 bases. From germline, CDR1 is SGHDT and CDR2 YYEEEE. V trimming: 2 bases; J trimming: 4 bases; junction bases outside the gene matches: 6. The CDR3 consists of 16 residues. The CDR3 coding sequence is TGTGCCAGCAGCTTCTCACTAGCGGGGACGTACAATGAGCAGTTCTTC. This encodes CASSFSLAGTYNEQFF.

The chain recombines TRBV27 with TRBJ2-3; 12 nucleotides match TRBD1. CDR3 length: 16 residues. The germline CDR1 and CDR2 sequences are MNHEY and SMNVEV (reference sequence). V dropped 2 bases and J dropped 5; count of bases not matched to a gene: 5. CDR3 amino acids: CASSLLGQGAIDTQYF. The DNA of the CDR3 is TGTGCCAGCAGTTTACTGGGACAGGGGGCTATAGATACGCAGTATTTT.

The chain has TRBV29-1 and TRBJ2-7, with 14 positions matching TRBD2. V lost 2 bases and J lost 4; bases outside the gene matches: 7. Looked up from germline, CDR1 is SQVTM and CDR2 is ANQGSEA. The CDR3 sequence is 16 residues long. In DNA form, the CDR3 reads TGCAGCGTTGAACGAGGGACTAGCGGGAGTGGGTACGAGCAGTACTTC. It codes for CSVERGTSGSGYEQYF.

The CDR3 is CATTREGYGYTF. CDR3 sequence (DNA): TGCGCCACCACCCGAGAGGGATATGGCTACACCTTC. This sequence joins TRBV5-1 and TRBJ1-2; no clear D. Germline V gene data show CDR1 as SGHRS and CDR2 as YFSETQ. V was pared by 9 bases and J by 5 bases, with 14 bases between. The CDR3 has 12 residues.

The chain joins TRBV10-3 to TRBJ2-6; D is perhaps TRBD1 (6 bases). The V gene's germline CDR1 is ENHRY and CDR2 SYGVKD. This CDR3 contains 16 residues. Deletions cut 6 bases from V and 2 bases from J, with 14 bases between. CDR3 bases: TGTGCCATCAGGGACAGTAAGCAGGCTGGGGCCAACGTCCTGACTTTC. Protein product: CAIRDSKQAGANVLTF.

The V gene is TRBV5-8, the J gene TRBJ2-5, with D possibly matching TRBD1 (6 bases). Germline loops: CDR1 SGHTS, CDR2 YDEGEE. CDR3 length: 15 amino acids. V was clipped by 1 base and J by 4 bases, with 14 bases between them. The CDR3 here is CASSLLGGVGETQYF. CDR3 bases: TGTGCCAGCAGCTTGCTAGGGGGAGTAGGAGAGACCCAGTACTTC.

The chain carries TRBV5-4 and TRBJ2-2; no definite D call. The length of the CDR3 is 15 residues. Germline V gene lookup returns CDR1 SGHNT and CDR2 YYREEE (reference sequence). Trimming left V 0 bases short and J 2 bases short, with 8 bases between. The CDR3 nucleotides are TGTGCCAGCAGCTTGGGGCAGGTTAACACCGGGGAGCTGTTTTTT. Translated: CASSLGQVNTGELFF.

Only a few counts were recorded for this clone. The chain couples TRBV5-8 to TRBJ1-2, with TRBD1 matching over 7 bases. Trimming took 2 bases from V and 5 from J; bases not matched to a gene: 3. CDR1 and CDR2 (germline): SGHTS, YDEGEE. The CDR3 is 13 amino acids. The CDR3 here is CASSFRDRYGYTF. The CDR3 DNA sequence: TGTGCCAGCAGCTTTCGGGACAGATATGGCTACACCTTC. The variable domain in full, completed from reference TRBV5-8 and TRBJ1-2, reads EAGVTQSPTHLIKTRGQQATLRCSPISGHTSVYWYQQALGLGLQFLLWYDEGEERNRGNFPPRFSGRQFPNYSSELNVNALELEDSALYLCASSFRDRYGYTFGSGTRLTVV.

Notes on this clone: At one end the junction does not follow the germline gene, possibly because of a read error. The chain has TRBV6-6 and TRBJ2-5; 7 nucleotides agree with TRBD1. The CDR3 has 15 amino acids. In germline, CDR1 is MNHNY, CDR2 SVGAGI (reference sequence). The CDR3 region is CASSYSLDREETQYF. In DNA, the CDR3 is TGTGCCAGCAGCTACTCCCTCGACAGGGAAGAGACCCAGTACTTC.

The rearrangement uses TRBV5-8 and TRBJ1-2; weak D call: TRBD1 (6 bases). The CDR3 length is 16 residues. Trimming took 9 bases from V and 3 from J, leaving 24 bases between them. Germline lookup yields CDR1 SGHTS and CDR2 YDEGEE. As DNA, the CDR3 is TGTGCCACTTCTCTTGATCTGGGGGCGCGGGACTATGGCTACACCTTC. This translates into CATSLDLGARDYGYTF.

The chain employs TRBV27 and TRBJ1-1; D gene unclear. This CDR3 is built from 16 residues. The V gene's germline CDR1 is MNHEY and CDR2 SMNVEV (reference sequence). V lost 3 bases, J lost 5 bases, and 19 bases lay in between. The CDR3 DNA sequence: TGTGCCAGCAGTTTCTCTTCGTCGGCGGGGAGGACTGAAGCTTTCTTT. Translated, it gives CASSFSSSAGRTEAFF.

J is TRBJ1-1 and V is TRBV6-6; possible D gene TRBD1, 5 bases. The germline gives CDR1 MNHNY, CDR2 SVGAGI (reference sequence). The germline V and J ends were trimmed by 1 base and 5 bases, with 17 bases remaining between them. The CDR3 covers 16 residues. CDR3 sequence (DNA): TGTGCCAGCAGTTACTATCCCCAGGGAAGGATGACTGAAGCTTTCTTT. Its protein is CASSYYPQGRMTEAFF.

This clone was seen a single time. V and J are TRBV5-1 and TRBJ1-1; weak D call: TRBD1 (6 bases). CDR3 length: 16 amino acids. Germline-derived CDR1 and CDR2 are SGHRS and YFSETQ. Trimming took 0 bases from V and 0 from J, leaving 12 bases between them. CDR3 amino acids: CASSLDRQALNTEAFF. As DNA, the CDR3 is TGCGCCAGCAGCTTGGACAGACAGGCACTGAACACTGAAGCTTTCTTT. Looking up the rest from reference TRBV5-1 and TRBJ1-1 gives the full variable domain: KAGVTQTPRYLIKTRGQQVTLSCSPISGHRSVSWYQQTPGQGLQFLFEYFSETQRNKGNFPGRFSGRQFSNSRSEMNVSTLELGDSALYLCASSLDRQALNTEAFFGQGTRLTVV.

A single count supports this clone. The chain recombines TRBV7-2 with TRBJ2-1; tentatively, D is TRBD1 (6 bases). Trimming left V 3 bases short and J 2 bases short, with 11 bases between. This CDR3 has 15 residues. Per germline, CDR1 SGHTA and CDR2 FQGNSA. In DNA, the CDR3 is TGTGCCAGCAGCTTTAGAGGGGGTGCCTACAATGAGCAGTTCTTC. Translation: CASSFRGGAYNEQFF.

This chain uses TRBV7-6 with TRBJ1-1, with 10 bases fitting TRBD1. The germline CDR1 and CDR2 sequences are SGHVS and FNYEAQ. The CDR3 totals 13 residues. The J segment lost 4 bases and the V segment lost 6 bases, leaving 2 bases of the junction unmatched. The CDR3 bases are TGTGCCAGCAGTTGGACAGGGGGCACTGAAGCTTTCTTT. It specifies CASSWTGGTEAFF.

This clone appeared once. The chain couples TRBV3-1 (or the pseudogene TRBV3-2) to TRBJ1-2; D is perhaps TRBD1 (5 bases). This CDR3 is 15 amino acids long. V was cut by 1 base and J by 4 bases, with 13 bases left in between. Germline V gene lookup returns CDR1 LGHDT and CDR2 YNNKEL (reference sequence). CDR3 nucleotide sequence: TGTGCCAGCAGCCAAGCCGGGGGGATGACCTATGGCTACACCTTC. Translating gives CASSQAGGMTYGYTF.

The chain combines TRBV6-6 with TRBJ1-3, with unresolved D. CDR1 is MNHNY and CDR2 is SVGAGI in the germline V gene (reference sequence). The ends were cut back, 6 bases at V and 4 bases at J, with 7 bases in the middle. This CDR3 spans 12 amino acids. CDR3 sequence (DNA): TGTGCCAGCAGGCAGTACGGAAACACCATATATTTT. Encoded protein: CASRQYGNTIYF.